This record concerns one TCR beta chain sequence. Sequence at one end of the junction differs from germline and may be a read error. The CDR3 runs 15 residues. Per germline, CDR1 SGHNT and CDR2 YYREEE (reference sequence). This entry belongs to a study of blood T cell repertoires in COVID-19. For the study at large: T cells, B-cell-depleted T cells, or PBMCs supplied cDNA or gDNA.

Original data processing: Nucleated cell counts were estimated from reference gene primer amplification. Using immunoSEQ multiplex PCR, the repertoire was profiled, and TCRdb retains in-frame clones only, with some absent. Clonal size and the V and J genes are those of that table, whereas D and trimming came from the DNA. The repertoire consists of under 250,000 clones, with approximately 78% occurring once and the leading ten covering 5.2%. The chain has TRBV5-4 and TRBJ2-6; D gene unclear. Specimen: peripheral blood. This clonotype was obtained from a woman between 65 and 79 years old with COVID-19, enrolled during active disease. The CDR3 region is CASSRPDSWANVLTF. CDR3 nucleotide sequence: TGTGCCAGCAGCCGCCCAGACTCTTGGGCCAACGTCCTGACTTTC.